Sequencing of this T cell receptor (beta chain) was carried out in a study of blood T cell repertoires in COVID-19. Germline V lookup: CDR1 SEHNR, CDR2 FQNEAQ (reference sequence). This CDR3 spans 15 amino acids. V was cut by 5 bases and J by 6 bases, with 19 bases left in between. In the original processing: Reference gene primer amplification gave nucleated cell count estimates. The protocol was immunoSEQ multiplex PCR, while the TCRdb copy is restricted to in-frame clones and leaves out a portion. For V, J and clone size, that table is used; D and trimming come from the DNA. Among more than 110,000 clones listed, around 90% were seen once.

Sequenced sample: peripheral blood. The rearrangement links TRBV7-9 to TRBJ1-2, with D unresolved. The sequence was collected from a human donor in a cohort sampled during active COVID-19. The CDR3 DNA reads TGTGCCAGCAGCCCCCCCGGGAGGGCCCACGATGGCTACACCTTC. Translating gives CASSPPGRAHDGYTF.